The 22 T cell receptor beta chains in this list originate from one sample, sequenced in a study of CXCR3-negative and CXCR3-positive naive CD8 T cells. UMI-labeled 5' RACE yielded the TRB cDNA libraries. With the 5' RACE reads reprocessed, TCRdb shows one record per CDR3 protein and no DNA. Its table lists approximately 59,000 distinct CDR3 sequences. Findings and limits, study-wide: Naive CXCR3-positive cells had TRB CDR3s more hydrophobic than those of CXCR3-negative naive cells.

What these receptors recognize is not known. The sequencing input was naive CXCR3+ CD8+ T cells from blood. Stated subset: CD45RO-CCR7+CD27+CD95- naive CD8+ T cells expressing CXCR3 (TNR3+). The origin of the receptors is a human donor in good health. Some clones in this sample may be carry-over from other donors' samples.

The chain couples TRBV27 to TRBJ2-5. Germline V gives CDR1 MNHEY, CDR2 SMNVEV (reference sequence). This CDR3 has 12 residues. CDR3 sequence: CATGDFQETQYF.

The CDR3 loop is CASGLPGWGTQYF. The gene calls are TRBV6-1 and TRBJ2-5; as DNA is missing, the TRBD1 call by TCRdb cannot be tested. The germline gives CDR1 MNHNS, CDR2 SASEGT. This CDR3 has 13 amino acids.

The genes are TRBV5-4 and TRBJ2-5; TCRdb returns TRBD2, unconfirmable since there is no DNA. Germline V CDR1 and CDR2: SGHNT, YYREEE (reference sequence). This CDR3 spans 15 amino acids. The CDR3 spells CASSSGTSGLSTQYF. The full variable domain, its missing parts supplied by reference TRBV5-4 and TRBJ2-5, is ETGVTQSPTHLIKTRGQQVTLRCSSQSGHNTVSWYQQALGQGPQFIFQYYREEENGRGNFPPRFSGLQFPNYSSELNVNALELDDSALYLCASSSGTSGLSTQYFGPGTRLLVL.

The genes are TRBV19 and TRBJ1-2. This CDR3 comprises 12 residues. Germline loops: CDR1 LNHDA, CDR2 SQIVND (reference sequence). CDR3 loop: CASRAGIYGYTF.

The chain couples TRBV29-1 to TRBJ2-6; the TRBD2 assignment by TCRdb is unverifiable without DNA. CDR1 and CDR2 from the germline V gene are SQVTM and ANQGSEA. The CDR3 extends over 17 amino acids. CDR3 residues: CSVEEAGLSSGANVLTF. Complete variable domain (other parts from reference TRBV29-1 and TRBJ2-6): SAVISQKPSRDICQRGTSLTIQCQVDSQVTMMFWYRQQPGQSLTLIATANQGSEATYESGFVIDKFPISRPNLTFSTLTVSNMSPEDSSIYLCSVEEAGLSSGANVLTFGAGSRLTVL.

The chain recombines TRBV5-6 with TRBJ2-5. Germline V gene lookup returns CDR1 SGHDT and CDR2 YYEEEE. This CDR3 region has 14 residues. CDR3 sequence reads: CASSLRGFQETQYF. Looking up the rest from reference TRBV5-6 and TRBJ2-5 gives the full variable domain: DAGVTQSPTHLIKTRGQQVTLRCSPKSGHDTVSWYQQALGQGPQFIFQYYEEEERQRGNFPDRFSGHQFPNYSSELNVNALLLGDSALYLCASSLRGFQETQYFGPGTRLLVL.

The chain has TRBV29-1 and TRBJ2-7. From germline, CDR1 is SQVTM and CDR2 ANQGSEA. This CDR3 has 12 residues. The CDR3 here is CSVESTGYEQYF.

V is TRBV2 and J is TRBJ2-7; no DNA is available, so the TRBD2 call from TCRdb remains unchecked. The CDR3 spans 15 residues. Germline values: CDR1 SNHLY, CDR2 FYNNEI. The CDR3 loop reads CASSRGLAGVYEQYF. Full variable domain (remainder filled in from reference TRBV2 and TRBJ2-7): EPEVTQTPSHQVTQMGQEVILRCVPISNHLYFYWYRQILGQKVEFLVSFYNNEISEKSEIFDDQFSVERPDGSNFTLKIRSTKLEDSAMYFCASSRGLAGVYEQYFGPGTRLTVT.

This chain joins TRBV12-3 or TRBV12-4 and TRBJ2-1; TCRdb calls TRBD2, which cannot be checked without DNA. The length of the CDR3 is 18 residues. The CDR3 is CASSSPDITSVVDNEQFF.

The CDR3 here is CASSLRDASSYEQYF. The chain carries TRBV6-5 and TRBJ2-7; TCRdb's D call, TRBD1, is unchecked because there is no DNA. Germline V gene data show CDR1 as MNHEY and CDR2 as SVGAGI. The CDR3 is 15 residues long.

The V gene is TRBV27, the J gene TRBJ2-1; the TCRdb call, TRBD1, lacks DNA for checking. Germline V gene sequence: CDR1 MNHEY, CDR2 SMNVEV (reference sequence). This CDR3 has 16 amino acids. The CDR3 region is CACRNLRGLSYNEQSF.

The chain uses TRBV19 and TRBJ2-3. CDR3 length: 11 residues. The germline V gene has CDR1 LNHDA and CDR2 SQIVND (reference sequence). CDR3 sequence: CASSNPDTQYF.

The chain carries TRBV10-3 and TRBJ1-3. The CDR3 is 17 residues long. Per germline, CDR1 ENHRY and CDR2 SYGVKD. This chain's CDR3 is CAISGLPPADSGNTIYF.

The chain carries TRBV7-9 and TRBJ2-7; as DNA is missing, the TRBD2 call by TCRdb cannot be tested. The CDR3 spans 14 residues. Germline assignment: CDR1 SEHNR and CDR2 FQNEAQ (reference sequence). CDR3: CASSPGTLTYEQYF.

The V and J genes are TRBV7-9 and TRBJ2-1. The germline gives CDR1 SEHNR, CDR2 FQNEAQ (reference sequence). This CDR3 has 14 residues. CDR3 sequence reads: CASSLTSDGNEQFF.

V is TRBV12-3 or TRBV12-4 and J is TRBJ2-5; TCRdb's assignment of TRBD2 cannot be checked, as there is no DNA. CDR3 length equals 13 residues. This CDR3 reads CASGPGGEETQYF.

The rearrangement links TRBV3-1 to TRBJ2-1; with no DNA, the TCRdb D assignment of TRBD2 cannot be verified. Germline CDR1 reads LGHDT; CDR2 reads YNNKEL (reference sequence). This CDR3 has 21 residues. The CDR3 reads CASSHRVPGTSGRRNRHEQFF.

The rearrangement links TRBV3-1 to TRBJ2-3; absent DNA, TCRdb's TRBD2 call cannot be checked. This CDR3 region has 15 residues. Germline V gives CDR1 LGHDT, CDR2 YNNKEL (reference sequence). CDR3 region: CASSQEGLVTDTQYF.

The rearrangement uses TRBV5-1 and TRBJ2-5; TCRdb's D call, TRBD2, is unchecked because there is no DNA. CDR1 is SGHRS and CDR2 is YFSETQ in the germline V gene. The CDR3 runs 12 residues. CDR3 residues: CASRGEQETQYF.

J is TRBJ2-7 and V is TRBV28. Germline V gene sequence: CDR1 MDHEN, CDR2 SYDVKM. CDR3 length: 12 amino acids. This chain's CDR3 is CASSSYTEEQYF.

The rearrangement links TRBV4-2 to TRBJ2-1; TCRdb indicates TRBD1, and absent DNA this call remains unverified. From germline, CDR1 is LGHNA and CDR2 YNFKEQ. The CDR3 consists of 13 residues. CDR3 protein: CASSHKGGDEQFF.

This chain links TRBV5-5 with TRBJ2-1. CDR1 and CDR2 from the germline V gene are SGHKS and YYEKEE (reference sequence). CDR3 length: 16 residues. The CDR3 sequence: CASSLLWAGSYNEQFF. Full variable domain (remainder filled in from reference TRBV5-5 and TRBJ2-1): DAGVTQSPTHLIKTRGQQVTLRCSPISGHKSVSWYQQVLGQGPQFIFQYYEKEERGRGNFPDRFSARQFPNYSSELNVNALLLGDSALYLCASSLLWAGSYNEQFFGPGTRLTVL.